This entry concerns a single T cell receptor (beta chain). What it binds is not known. 13 Jbeta primers and 60 Vbeta primers were used for the PCR. Here immunoSEQ multiplex PCR was the method, and the copy in TCRdb shows in-frame clones only, minus some. Among about 89,000 clones listed, 65% to 75% were seen once. Trimming cost V 5 bases and J 3 bases; bases outside gene matches: 14. The CDR3 sequence is 17 residues long. Per germline, CDR1 SGHRS and CDR2 YFSETQ. The sample comes from a study of cytomegalovirus exposure and HLA in healthy donors. Study-level points and caveats: A highly shared variant cluster was judged a likely technical artifact.

Sequencing used PBMCs. This clonotype originated in a man aged 25-45 years in good health and CMV-seronegative. The chain combines TRBV5-1 with TRBJ2-5; 9 bases agree with TRBD1. CDR3 DNA: TGCGCCAGCAGTAGCCGGGACAGGGTGCCAAAAAAAGAGACCCAGTACTTC. Encoded protein: CASSSRDRVPKKETQYF.